The 14 T cell receptor beta chains listed next were all sequenced from one sample in a study of cytotoxic CD8 clonotypes in ibrutinib-treated CLL (dated by TCRdb to the early 2020s). In the paper's terms, the time point label means: approximately 11 months on ibrutinib. Libraries were made using the immunoSEQ multiplex PCR assay. This is the immuneACCESS table as TCRdb keeps it, with only in-frame sequences that have V and J called. A part of the clones is gone; compared with another copy, unresolved V genes explain less than half, and the rest is unexplained. The table for this sample lists more than 200,000 clones; more than 65% of them were counted only once. 5.5% to 7% of the sample rests with the top ten. Sequencing was performed on PBMCs, taken after 12 months of ibrutinib treatment. Source of these receptors: a human donor with chronic lymphocytic leukemia.

The rearrangement links TRBV7-2 to TRBJ1-1, with D possibly being TRBD1 (6 bases). The V gene lost 4 bases and the J gene lost 7 bases, with 13 bases spanning the gap. The CDR3 loop spans 13 amino acids. Looked up from germline, CDR1 is SGHTA and CDR2 is FQGNSA. CDR3 protein: CASSYMQGIEAFF. CDR3 nucleotides: TGTGCCAGCAGCTATATGCAGGGGATTGAAGCTTTCTTT.

The genes are TRBV6-6 and TRBJ2-7; D gene uncertain. The CDR3 contains 14 residues. V lost 7 bases to trimming and J lost 0 bases, with 13 bases between them. Germline loops: CDR1 MNHNY, CDR2 SVGAGI (reference sequence). Written as DNA, the CDR3 is TGTGCCAGCACTCGGAGTTGGGGCTCCTACGAGCAGTACTTC. Translated, it gives CASTRSWGSYEQYF.

The chain is built from TRBV7-9 and TRBJ1-4; D call uncertain. The CDR3 is 14 amino acids. The V gene's germline CDR1 is SEHNR and CDR2 FQNEAQ (reference sequence). The V gene lost 1 base and the J gene lost 6 bases, with 9 bases spanning the gap. CDR3 nucleotides: TGTGCCAGCAGCTTAGGAGGTTCCCATGAAAAACTGTTTTTT. It yields the protein CASSLGGSHEKLFF.

The table lists this clone with a count of one. The chain couples TRBV7-2 to TRBJ2-3; D remains ambiguous. In germline, CDR1 is SGHTA, CDR2 FQGNSA. V was clipped by 7 bases and J by 4 bases, with 9 bases between them. CDR3 size: 12 residues. Here the CDR3 DNA reads TGTGCCAGCACCCTAACCTCAGATACGCAGTATTTT. Protein: CASTLTSDTQYF.

This sequence joins TRBV5-1 and TRBJ1-2; 7 nucleotides match TRBD1. After removal of 1 base from V and 2 bases from J, the junction contained 2 bases not matched to a gene. CDR1 is SGHRS, CDR2 YFSETQ, per germline. The CDR3 is 14 residues long. The CDR3 coding sequence is TGCGCCAGCAGCTTGTTGGACAGGAACTATGGCTACACCTTC. As protein: CASSLLDRNYGYTF.

This clone came up a few times. The rearrangement links TRBV28 to TRBJ2-2; D is possibly TRBD1 (6 bases). The CDR3 loop spans 14 amino acids. Trimming took off 4 bases at V and 5 bases at J, with 11 bases between the two ends. Germline V gives CDR1 MDHEN, CDR2 SYDVKM. CDR3 bases: TGTGCCAGCAGTTCAGGGGTGGAGACCGGGGAGCTGTTTTTT. It codes for CASSSGVETGELFF. The full variable domain, its missing parts supplied by reference TRBV28 and TRBJ2-2, is DVKVTQSSRYLVKRTGEKVFLECVQDMDHENMFWYRQDPGLGLRLIYFSYDVKMKEKGDIPEGYSVSREKKERFSLILESASTNQTSMYLCASSSGVETGELFFGEGSRLTVL.

The chain combines TRBV19 with TRBJ2-3; a possible D gene is TRBD1 (5 bases). Trimming removed 5 bases at V and 0 bases at J, with 18 bases between. CDR3 length: 17 amino acids. The germline CDR1 and CDR2 sequences are LNHDA and SQIVND (reference sequence). In DNA form, the CDR3 reads TGTGCCAGTAGTCGAGACAGTTTTTCTCTTAGCACAGATACGCAGTATTTT. It is translated as CASSRDSFSLSTDTQYF.

This chain connects TRBV9 to TRBJ2-1, with D possibly matching TRBD1 (7 bases). Trimming stripped 4 bases from V and 7 bases from J, with 21 bases between. The V gene's germline CDR1 is SGDLS and CDR2 YYNGEE. CDR3 size: 16 residues. The CDR3 nucleotides read TGTGCCAGCAGCCCGCAGACTAGACAGGGTGGGAATGAGCAGTTCTTC. This translates into CASSPQTRQGGNEQFF.

This chain links TRBV30 with TRBJ2-1; 7 nucleotides align to TRBD2. Germline CDR1 reads GTSNPN; CDR2 reads SVGIG (reference sequence). V was pared by 2 bases and J by 0 bases, with 19 bases of the junction left unmatched. The CDR3 has 20 residues. CDR3 residues: CAWSPGEGPHLFSSYNEQFF. CDR3 sequence (DNA): TGTGCCTGGAGTCCCGGGGAGGGGCCACACTTATTTAGCTCCTACAATGAGCAGTTCTTC.

The genes are TRBV5-1 and TRBJ2-7; D may be TRBD1 or TRBD2 (7 bases each). Germline V gene sequence: CDR1 SGHRS, CDR2 YFSETQ. The V gene lost 2 bases and the J gene lost 5 bases, with 11 bases spanning the gap. The CDR3 length is 13 residues. As DNA, the CDR3 is TGCGCCAGCAGCTTCCCAGGGGGGGACGAGCAGTACTTC. This gives the protein CASSFPGGDEQYF.

The chain joins TRBV19 to TRBJ1-3; TRBD1 agrees at 8 bases. The CDR3 spans 15 residues. Germline trimming cut 2 bases from V and 1 base from J; bases unmatched to any gene: 1. Germline V gene lookup returns CDR1 LNHDA and CDR2 SQIVND (reference sequence). The DNA for the CDR3 is TGTGCCAGTAGTATACGGACAGGGTCTGGAAACACCATATATTTT. This translates into CASSIRTGSGNTIYF.

This clone turned up a few times. V and J are TRBV28 and TRBJ1-1; TRBD1 is a possible D gene (5 bases). The ends were cut back, 10 bases at V and 1 base at J, with 16 bases in the middle. The CDR3 spans 14 residues. CDR1 and CDR2 from the germline V gene are MDHEN and SYDVKM. CDR3 sequence reads: CATWGGRWNTEAFF. The CDR3 DNA is TGTGCCACCTGGGGGGGTAGATGGAACACTGAAGCTTTCTTT.

V usage is TRBV30 and J usage is TRBJ1-6; 11 bases match TRBD1. The CDR3 spans 13 residues. Germline assignment: CDR1 GTSNPN and CDR2 SVGIG (reference sequence). Losses at the gene ends were 5 bases for V and 13 bases for J; bases not matched to a gene: 7. The CDR3 sequence is CAWAGQGASPLHF. CDR3 DNA sequence: TGTGCCTGGGCCGGACAGGGGGCCTCTCCCCTCCACTTT.

CDR3: CARDRGNYGYTF. CDR3 DNA sequence: TGTGCCAGAGACAGGGGGAACTATGGCTACACCTTC. The chain combines TRBV30 with TRBJ1-2; the match to TRBD1 covers 9 bases. From germline, CDR1 is GTSNPN and CDR2 SVGIG (reference sequence). With 8 bases clipped from V and 2 bases from J, the junction kept 3 bases outside the gene matches. The CDR3 loop spans 12 amino acids.